This T cell receptor beta chain was profiled in a study of blood T cell dynamics during melanoma immunotherapy. The germline V gene encodes CDR1 SGHAT and CDR2 FQNNGV. V trimming: 1 base; J trimming: 4 bases; junction bases outside the gene matches: 3. CDR3 length: 15 residues. Time point of the sample: week 3, after first cycle of checkpoint inhibitor. Profiled with immunoSEQ multiplex PCR; TCRdb holds only in-frame clones, not every one. The table shows fewer than 20,000 clones, with about 94% occurring only once. This TCR came from a human donor with melanoma. The V call is TRBV11-2, the J call TRBJ2-1; 8 bases are a match to TRBD2. The material was effector memory CD8+ T cells from blood, obtained from a patient treated with checkpoint blockade. The CDR3 sequence: CASSLAGGGYNEQFF. CDR3 sequence (DNA): TGTGCCAGCAGCTTAGCGGGAGGGGGGTACAATGAGCAGTTCTTC.